The 18 T cell receptor beta chains listed next were all sequenced from one sample in a study of blood T cell repertoires in COVID-19. Repertoires were generated with immunoSEQ multiplex PCR, while TCRdb's copy carries only in-frame clones and drops some. The sample comprises approximately 400,000 clones, 70% to 85% of which are singletons, and more than 1% rests with the top ten. Input material: peripheral blood. These receptors came from a human donor with acute or convalescent COVID-19. The donor label of this sample is uncertain.

This sequence joins TRBV29-1 and TRBJ1-1; 8 bases match TRBD1. CDR3 length equals 13 residues. J lost 6 bases, V lost 4 bases, and 7 bases had no gene match. Germline CDR1 is SQVTM and CDR2 is ANQGSEA. CDR3 bases: TGCAGCGTTGGGGACAGGCACCGGTCTGAAGCTTTCTTT. Translation gives CSVGDRHRSEAFF.

The CDR3, as DNA: TGCAGCGTTGCCCAGGGGAACACCATATATTTT. Translated: CSVAQGNTIYF. The rearrangement links TRBV29-1 to TRBJ1-3; a weak D match, TRBD1 (6 bases). Germline V gene data show CDR1 as SQVTM and CDR2 as ANQGSEA. This CDR3 contains 11 residues. Trimming took off 4 bases at V and 7 bases at J, with 8 bases between the two ends.

The genes are TRBV6-5 and TRBJ2-1; D might be TRBD1 (6 bases). Germline V gives CDR1 MNHEY, CDR2 SVGAGI. This CDR3 comprises 14 residues. The ends were cut back, 8 bases at V and 5 bases at J, with 16 bases in the middle. The DNA for the CDR3 is TGTGCCAGCGAGGTGACAGGACCTCACAATGAGCAGTTCTTC. Translating it yields CASEVTGPHNEQFF.

In this sample, this clone turned up once. This chain connects TRBV13 to TRBJ2-1, with 14 nucleotides matching TRBD2. J was trimmed by 8 bases and V by 4 bases; bases with no gene match: 10. Germline-derived CDR1 and CDR2 are PRHDT and FYEKMQ (reference sequence). The CDR3 is 17 residues long. The CDR3 region has the DNA TGTGCCAGCAGCTACCCCGAGACTAGCGGGGGGGCCCATGAGCAGTTCTTC. Residues: CASSYPETSGGAHEQFF. Supplemented by reference TRBV13 and TRBJ2-1, the full variable domain reads AAGVIQSPRHLIKEKRETATLKCYPIPRHDTVYWYQQGPGQDPQFLISFYEKMQSDKGSIPDRFSAQQFSDYHSELNMSSLELGDSALYFCASSYPETSGGAHEQFFGPGTRLTVL.

The chain carries TRBV5-1 and TRBJ2-5; the match to TRBD1 covers 7 bases. CDR3 size: 13 residues. Germline CDR1 is SGHRS and CDR2 is YFSETQ. V trimming: 4 bases; J trimming: 6 bases; junction bases outside the gene matches: 6. The CDR3 sequence is CASSQGQRQTQYF. The CDR3, as DNA: TGCGCCAGCAGCCAGGGACAGCGGCAGACCCAGTACTTC.

J is TRBJ1-1 and V is TRBV7-2, with D possibly being TRBD1 (6 bases). Trimming removed 5 bases at V and 9 bases at J, with 13 bases between. Per germline, CDR1 SGHTA and CDR2 FQGNSA. This CDR3 spans 12 amino acids. This CDR3 reads CASSLTGYKAFF. For the CDR3, the DNA is TGTGCCAGCAGCCTCACAGGGTATAAAGCTTTCTTT.

This clone was seen only a few times. The sample contains more than one DNA sequence encoding this CDR3. This rearrangement joins TRBV19 to TRBJ1-2; 9 bases line up with TRBD1. With V trimmed by 6 bases and J by 8 bases, 7 bases remained unmatched. Per the germline V gene, CDR1 is LNHDA and CDR2 is SQIVND (reference sequence). The CDR3 is made up of 13 amino acids. Written as DNA, the CDR3 is TGTGCCAGTAGACCTACAGGGGGCCGGGGCTACACCTTC. Its translation is CASRPTGGRGYTF.

Written as DNA, the CDR3 is TGTGCCAGCCGGGACTACAATGAGCAGTTCTTC. It is translated as CASRDYNEQFF. This sequence joins TRBV6-5 and TRBJ2-1; D is perhaps TRBD2 (5 bases). The CDR3 is 11 amino acids. The V end lost 8 bases, the J end lost 3 bases, and 5 bases lay between the germline ends. CDR1 MNHEY and CDR2 SVGAGI come from the germline V gene.

The gene calls are TRBV28 and TRBJ1-5, with D possibly being TRBD1 (5 bases). With 6 bases removed from V and 2 bases from J, the gap between germline ends came to 17 bases. CDR1 MDHEN and CDR2 SYDVKM come from the germline V gene. The CDR3 covers 16 residues. The CDR3 here is CASSPRVSGGNQPQHF. The CDR3 nucleotides are TGTGCCAGCAGCCCCAGGGTTTCAGGAGGCAATCAGCCCCAGCATTTT.

V usage is TRBV5-6 and J usage is TRBJ2-7; D not resolved. Per germline, CDR1 SGHDT and CDR2 YYEEEE. V gave up 1 base and J gave up 6 bases, with 11 bases separating them. The CDR3 extends over 13 amino acids. For the CDR3, the DNA is TGTGCCAGCAGCTTGTGGCCGCCTGTCGAGCAGTACTTC. It yields the protein CASSLWPPVEQYF.

This clone showed up just a few times. The chain joins TRBV3-1 (or the pseudogene TRBV3-2) to TRBJ1-2, with 10 positions matching TRBD1. V dropped 2 bases and J dropped 5; count of bases not matched to a gene: 8. The CDR3 is 16 amino acids. CDR1 and CDR2 (germline): LGHDT, YNNKEL (reference sequence). CDR3 DNA sequence: TGTGCCAGCAGCCAAACGAAGGACAGGGGGTATTATGGCTACACCTTC. This encodes CASSQTKDRGYYGYTF.

The V and J genes are TRBV5-1 and TRBJ1-4; D is ambiguous. This CDR3 is 16 amino acids long. Per germline, CDR1 SGHRS and CDR2 YFSETQ. The V end was cut by 0 bases, the J end by 7 bases, with 16 bases between. As DNA, the CDR3 is TGCGCCAGCAGCTTGGCCTCGGGAGTCATAGGTGAAAAACTGTTTTTT. Its translation: CASSLASGVIGEKLFF.

The V gene is TRBV4-1, the J gene TRBJ2-2; unclear D gene. V was pared by 3 bases and J by 2 bases, with 7 bases between. From germline, CDR1 is MGHRA and CDR2 YSYEKL. The CDR3 totals 14 residues. The CDR3 region is CASSHPLNTGELFF. For the CDR3, the DNA is TGCGCCAGCAGCCACCCTCTTAACACCGGGGAGCTGTTTTTT.

The J gene is TRBJ1-5, the V gene TRBV19, with TRBD1 identical over 7 bases. CDR1 LNHDA and CDR2 SQIVND come from the germline V gene (reference sequence). This CDR3 is 13 amino acids long. V dropped 8 bases and J dropped 4; count of bases not matched to a gene: 5. This CDR3 is CASAGQINQPQHF. DNA for the CDR3: TGTGCCAGTGCGGGACAGATTAATCAGCCCCAGCATTTT.

The chain carries TRBV5-4 and TRBJ1-2; TRBD1 agrees at 7 bases. The CDR3 spans 17 residues. Losses at the gene ends were 4 bases for V and 1 base for J; bases not matched to a gene: 13. Per germline, CDR1 SGHNT and CDR2 YYREEE (reference sequence). The CDR3, as DNA: TGTGCCAGCAGCACACCAGAGGACAGGAAGAGTAACTATGGCTACACCTTC. This gives the protein CASSTPEDRKSNYGYTF.

In its sample, this clone was seen once. The CDR3 sequence is CAIRTTGRLSNTEAFF. The DNA of the CDR3 is TGTGCCATCAGGACGACAGGGAGACTTTCGAACACTGAAGCTTTCTTT. The gene calls are TRBV10-3 and TRBJ1-1, with 7 nucleotides matching TRBD1. The ends lost 6 bases at V and 1 base at J; junction bases unmatched: 11. In germline, CDR1 is ENHRY, CDR2 SYGVKD. The CDR3 extends over 16 amino acids.

V is TRBV21-1 and J is TRBJ1-2. TRBV21-1 is tagged as a pseudogene. The CDR3 covers 15 residues. The CDR3 sequence is CASSPQAGKNYGYTF. CDR3 DNA sequence: TGTGCCAGCAGCCCCCAAGCGGGGAAGAACTATGGCTACACCTTC.

The V and J genes are TRBV27 and TRBJ1-4, with D possibly TRBD1 on 5 matching bases. Trimming stripped 6 bases from V and 3 bases from J, with 17 bases between. This CDR3 is 16 amino acids long. Germline V gene data show CDR1 as MNHEY and CDR2 as SMNVEV (reference sequence). The CDR3 DNA is TGTGCCAGCAGGACATTGCAGGGTCGGGCTAATGAAAAACTGTTTTTT. It encodes CASRTLQGRANEKLFF.